A selection of T cell receptor beta chains follows, all from one sample in a study of CD8 T cells in ankylosing spondylitis. TCRdb re-analysed the 5' RACE reads in MiXCR, keeping a single row per CDR3 protein. Found here are over 700,000 distinct CDR3 sequences, under 20% of them singletons; the top ten hold around 19%. Sequencing was performed on blood, either unsorted or a sorted T cell fraction (not recorded which). The receptors here all came from a male donor with ankylosing spondylitis. Both conserved end residues are part of each CDR3. The D gene is left open where the match is weak. Clone size is shown for a subset of rows, as once, few, many or a class of expanded clone.

clone_size j_call d_call v_call cdr3_aa cdr3_nt
. TRBJ2-7 TRBD1 TRBV25-1 CASGIKGQGSCEQYF TGTGCCAGCGGAATAAAGGGACAGGGAAGTTGCGAGCAGTACTTC
few TRBJ2-7 . TRBV5-1 CASSWGQGSGYTYEQYF TGCGCCAGCAGCTGGGGTCAGGGTAGCGGATACACCTACGAGCAGTACTTC
. TRBJ1-4 TRBD1 TRBV29-1 CSVPGTGLEKLFF TGCAGCGTACCCGGGACAGGACTCGAAAAACTGTTTTTT
. TRBJ2-1 . TRBV24-1 CATETGTNEQFF TGTGCCACCGAAACGGGTACCAATGAGCAGTTCTTC
. TRBJ2-1 . TRBV5-1 CASSWTDLGNEQFF TGCGCCAGCAGCTGGACAGACCTAGGCAATGAGCAGTTCTTC
. TRBJ2-7 . TRBV7-2 CASSPTGTALVEQYF TGTGCCAGCAGCCCAACCGGGACTGCCCTTGTCGAGCAGTACTTC
. TRBJ2-1 TRBD2 TRBV7-8 CASGGLAGGYEQFF TGTGCCAGCGGGGGACTAGCGGGAGGGTATGAGCAGTTCTTC
once TRBJ2-1 . TRBV7-3 CASSLTYLSAGEQFF TGTGCCAGCAGCTTAACGTATCTCTCGGCTGGGGAGCAGTTCTTC
. TRBJ1-4 . TRBV29-1 CSVVSPTNEKLFF TGCAGCGTTGTAAGCCCAACTAATGAAAAACTGTTTTTT
. TRBJ2-4 TRBD1 TRBV5-6 CASSLRDRGYIQYF TGTGCCAGCAGCCTCCGGGACAGGGGTTACATTCAGTACTTC
. TRBJ1-1 . TRBV5-6 CASSLLGTGAMNTEAFF TGTGCCAGCAGCTTGCTTGGGACGGGGGCGATGAACACTGAAGCTTTCTTT
few TRBJ2-7 . TRBV12-3/TRBV12-4 CASSLSYRIYEQYF TGTGCCAGCAGTTTGTCCTACCGAATCTACGAGCAGTACTTC
. TRBJ1-1 TRBD1 TRBV20-1 CEGLPGQMNTEAFF TGCGAAGGCCTGCCGGGACAGATGAACACTGAAGCTTTCTTT
. TRBJ2-3 TRBD2 TRBV7-9 CASRTGLAGTGTDTQYF TGTGCCAGCAGAACGGGACTAGCGGGCACCGGCACAGATACGCAGTATTTT
. TRBJ2-1 . TRBV5-1 CASSPRPGSSYNEQFF TGCGCCAGCAGCCCCCGACCGGGGTCATCCTACAATGAGCAGTTCTTC
few TRBJ2-7 . TRBV28 CASTYSLADSYEQYF TGTGCCAGCACCTATAGCTTAGCGGACTCCTACGAGCAGTACTTC
. TRBJ1-5 . TRBV20-1 CSARDSGEVQPQHF TGCAGTGCTAGAGATTCAGGTGAGGTACAGCCCCAGCATTTT
. TRBJ2-7 . TRBV4-3 CASSRWGADPSYEQYF TGCGCCAGCAGCCGATGGGGGGCAGATCCATCCTACGAGCAGTACTTC
. TRBJ1-1 TRBD1 TRBV5-1 CASHPIGQGKTEAFF TGCGCCAGCCATCCCATAGGACAGGGAAAAACTGAAGCTTTCTTT
few TRBJ2-7 TRBD2 TRBV29-1 CSVGSPGLALFEQYF TGCAGCGTGGGCTCCCCGGGACTAGCGTTGTTCGAGCAGTACTTC
few TRBJ1-1 . TRBV4-1 CASSQVSAGKDIVAFF TGCGCCAGCAGCCAAGTCTCGGCAGGGAAAGACATTGTAGCTTTCTTT
. TRBJ2-1 . TRBV3-1 CASSRGESNEQFF TGTGCCAGCAGCCGGGGGGAATCAAATGAGCAGTTCTTC
once TRBJ2-7 TRBD1 TRBV6-2/TRBV6-3 CASSYGTVSAYEQYF TGTGCCAGCAGTTACGGGACAGTGTCAGCCTACGAGCAGTACTTC
. TRBJ2-1 TRBD2 TRBV20-1 CSAREAAGGYEQFF TGCAGTGCTAGAGAGGCGGCGGGAGGGTATGAGCAGTTCTTC
few TRBJ2-7 . TRBV4-1 CASSQEPSSYEQYF TGCGCCAGCAGCCAAGAGCCAAGCTCCTACGAGCAGTACTTC
few TRBJ2-7 . TRBV2 CASRVRSHEQYF TGTGCCAGCAGGGTTAGATCCCACGAGCAGTACTTC
. TRBJ2-1 TRBD2 TRBV20-1 CSARDGLAAPYNEQFF TGCAGTGCTAGGGACGGACTAGCGGCACCCTACAATGAGCAGTTCTTC
. TRBJ1-1 TRBD1 TRBV6-6 CASSPTGSPEAFF TGTGCCAGCAGCCCGACAGGGTCCCCTGAAGCTTTCTTT
. TRBJ2-1 . TRBV30 CAWNSRGDEQFF TGTGCCTGGAACTCTAGAGGCGATGAGCAGTTCTTC
. TRBJ1-1 TRBD1 TRBV3-1 CASSQTGTGLTEAFF TGTGCCAGCAGCCAAACCGGGACAGGACTCACTGAAGCTTTCTTT
few TRBJ1-2 . TRBV5-1 CASSLEEGRWTF TGCGCCAGCAGCTTGGAGGAGGGGCGTTGGACCTTC
. TRBJ2-5 . TRBV7-9 CASSLPGSGSLETQYF TGTGCCAGCAGCCTCCCTGGTAGCGGCTCCTTAGAGACCCAGTACTTC
. TRBJ1-1 TRBD1 TRBV12-3/TRBV12-4 CASSFTGGEAFF TGTGCCAGCAGTTTCACAGGGGGTGAAGCTTTCTTT
few TRBJ2-1 . TRBV5-1 CASTPGAAYNEQFF TGCGCCAGCACCCCGGGGGCAGCCTACAATGAGCAGTTCTTC
. TRBJ2-5 . TRBV7-9 CASSSIVVPSSWETQYF TGTGCCAGCAGCTCCATCGTCGTCCCCTCCTCGTGGGAGACCCAGTACTTC
few TRBJ2-2 TRBD2 TRBV5-1 CASSLVGTTVANTGELFF TGCGCCAGCAGCTTGGTCGGGACTACCGTCGCGAACACCGGGGAGCTGTTTTTT
. TRBJ2-7 TRBD1 TRBV20-1 CSARETGTGSTYEQYF TGCAGTGCTAGAGAAACAGGGACAGGGTCGACCTACGAGCAGTACTTC
few TRBJ2-7 TRBD1 TRBV7-2 CASTRDRGYEQYF TGTGCCAGCACCCGGGACAGGGGCTACGAGCAGTACTTC
few TRBJ2-7 . TRBV20-1 CSALDRLATYEQYF TGCAGTGCCTTAGACAGGCTTGCTACCTACGAGCAGTACTTC
. TRBJ2-3 TRBD2 TRBV12-3/TRBV12-4 CASSPRTSSADTQYF TGTGCCAGCAGCCCCCGGACTAGCAGCGCCGATACGCAGTATTTT
. TRBJ2-3 . TRBV29-1 CSDRLNWGDETDTQYF TGCAGCGACCGCCTAAACTGGGGGGACGAGACAGATACGCAGTATTTT
. TRBJ1-5 . TRBV3-1 CASSQEGGSQPQHF TGTGCCAGCAGCCAAGAAGGAGGGAGTCAGCCCCAGCATTTT
few TRBJ1-3 TRBD1 TRBV12-3/TRBV12-4 CASSYRYPGQGAGNTIYF TGTGCCAGCAGTTACAGATATCCGGGACAGGGGGCTGGAAACACCATATATTTT
few TRBJ2-7 TRBD1 TRBV5-1 CASSLGQGFNEQYF TGCGCCAGCAGCTTGGGACAGGGTTTTAACGAGCAGTACTTC
. TRBJ1-5 . TRBV20-1 CSARPDRGGNQPQHF TGCAGTGCTAGGCCGGACAGAGGGGGCAATCAGCCCCAGCATTTT
. TRBJ2-1 . TRBV5-1 CAAEEAGLEQFF TGCGCCGCAGAGGAGGCCGGCCTTGAGCAGTTCTTC
once TRBJ2-5 . TRBV30 CAWISTQETQYF TGTGCCTGGATATCGACCCAAGAGACCCAGTACTTC
. TRBJ2-2 . TRBV7-8 CASSPTGTLNTGELFF TGTGCCAGCAGCCCCACCGGGACACTGAACACCGGGGAGCTGTTTTTT
few TRBJ2-7 . TRBV18 CASSTGLTSYEQYF TGTGCCAGCTCAACGGGACTCACTTCCTACGAGCAGTACTTC
. TRBJ2-1 TRBD2 TRBV10-2 CASSDPGGPSYNEQFF TGCGCCAGCAGTGACCCGGGAGGGCCGTCCTACAATGAGCAGTTCTTC
. TRBJ1-3 . TRBV24-1 CAPGRSSGNTIYF TGTGCCCCCGGGCGCTCTTCTGGAAACACCATATATTTT